Presented here are 16 T cell receptor beta chains from one specimen sequenced in a study of T cells in women clearing cervical HPV infection. Here immunoSEQ multiplex PCR was the method, and the copy in TCRdb shows in-frame clones only, minus some. The sample has tens of thousands of clones; the top ten hold roughly 8.4%. The sequenced sample consisted of blood buffy coat. The receptors were gathered from a woman aged 18 to 75 with a cervical HPV16 infection that either progressed to CIN3+ or cleared (not recorded which).

Note on this clone: The missing CDR3 end, 3 residues past where the read stops, is filled in from the germline J gene. The rearrangement links TRBV18 to TRBJ1-2; D perhaps matches TRBD1 (6 bases). Germline CDR1 reads KGHSH; CDR2 reads LQKENI. The CDR3 sequence is 13 residues long. Incomplete CDR3 DNA: TGTGCCAGCTCACTGACAGGTTTTAATGAC. This codes for CASSLTGFND. The entire CDR3 is CASSLTGFNDYTF.

To note about this clone: With the read ending 3 residues before the CDR3 end, the germline J gene is used to fill in that end. The V gene is TRBV7-9, the J gene TRBJ2-4; possibly TRBD1 for D (6 bases). The germline CDR1 and CDR2 sequences are SEHNR and FQNEAQ (reference sequence). The length of the CDR3 is 15 residues. CDR3 bases read: TGTGCCAGCAGCTTAACCGGGCAGGGGCTAAATGGT. Encoded protein: CASSLTGQGLNG. The whole CDR3 reads CASSLTGQGLNGQYF.

Regarding this clone: The read stops 3 residues short of the end of the CDR3; the missing end is completed from the germline J gene. The chain joins TRBV7-9 to TRBJ1-2; no clear D. The CDR3 is 14 residues long. Per germline, CDR1 SEHNR and CDR2 FQNEAQ (reference sequence). The ends were cut back, 1 base at V and 7 bases at J, with 13 bases in the middle. The chain's CDR3 is CASSLEGTSSGYTF. CDR3 DNA (partial): TGTGCCAGCAGCTTAGAGGGTACAAGTAGTGGC. Variable domain in full (rest from reference TRBV7-9 and TRBJ1-2): DTGVSQNPRHKITKRGQNVTFRCDPISEHNRLYWYRQTLGQGPEFLTYFQNEAQLEKSRLLSDRFSAERPKGSFSTLEIQRTEQGDSAMYLCASSLEGTSSGYTFGSGTRLTVV.

In the case of this clone: From the germline J gene comes the end of the CDR3, since the read stops 3 residues before it. The rearrangement joins TRBV6-2 or TRBV6-3 to TRBJ2-3; 8 positions match TRBD1. The germline CDR1 and CDR2 sequences are MNHEY and SVGEGT. This CDR3 contains 14 residues. CDR3 DNA (partial): TGTGCCAGCAGTTGGACAGGGCCGGTGGAGACG. Translation: CASSWTGPVET. The whole CDR3 sequence is CASSWTGPVETQYF.

As to this clone: Compared with germline, one end of the junction differs, possibly owing to a read error. The read gets to within 3 residues of the CDR3 end, and the germline J gene fills in the rest. V usage is TRBV18 and J usage is TRBJ2-3, with TRBD2 identical over 7 bases. This CDR3 is built from 13 residues. Per germline, CDR1 KGHSH and CDR2 LQKENI. The covered CDR3 bases are TGTGCCAGCTCACCTCGACTAGCAGAGACG. Protein: CASSPRLAET. The entire CDR3 reads CASSPRLAETQYF. Complete variable domain (other parts from reference TRBV18 and TRBJ2-3): NAGVMQNPRHLVRRRGQEARLRCSPMKGHSHVYWYRQLPEEGLKFMVYLQKENIIDESGMPKERFSAEFPKEGPSILRIQQVVRGDSAAYFCASSPRLAETQYFGPGTRLTVL.

This clone ranks as medium-sized in terms of frequency. The CDR3 is cut off 3 residues early in the read; its end comes from the germline J gene. The chain recombines TRBV5-4 with TRBJ1-6; no clear D. The V end was cut by 3 bases, the J end by 3 bases, with 7 bases between. The germline CDR1 and CDR2 sequences are SGHNT and YYREEE (reference sequence). The CDR3 length is 14 residues. The part of the CDR3 DNA that was read is TGTGCCAGCAGCTGGCGGGGCTATAATTCACCC. Its protein product is CASSWRGYNSP. The full CDR3 protein is CASSWRGYNSPLHF. The full variable domain, with the rest looked up from reference TRBV5-4 and TRBJ1-6, is ETGVTQSPTHLIKTRGQQVTLRCSSQSGHNTVSWYQQALGQGPQFIFQYYREEENGRGNFPPRFSGLQFPNYSSELNVNALELDDSALYLCASSWRGYNSPLHFGNGTRLTVT.

Of note for this clone: Coverage ceases 3 residues before the CDR3 finishes, and the germline J gene fills in the end. The chain employs TRBV7-2 and TRBJ2-7, with D possibly being TRBD2 (6 bases). The germline CDR1 and CDR2 sequences are SGHTA and FQGNSA. V dropped 5 bases and J dropped 6 bases, with 14 bases sitting between them. The CDR3 is made up of 13 amino acids. The CDR3 protein is CASSLLAGTEQYF. Partial CDR3 DNA: TGTGCCAGCAGCCTACTAGCAGGGACCGAG. The variable domain in full, completed from reference TRBV7-2 and TRBJ2-7, reads GAGVSQSPSNKVTEKGKDVELRCDPISGHTALYWYRQSLGQGLEFLIYFQGNSAPDKSGLPSDRFSAERTGGSVSTLTIQRTQQEDSAVYLCASSLLAGTEQYFGPGTRLTVT.

Comment on this clone: Read sequence stops 3 residues before the CDR3 end, and the germline J gene provides the missing end. The chain has TRBV7-2 and TRBJ1-2, with unresolved D. The CDR3 loop spans 12 amino acids. V was trimmed by 1 base and J by 7 bases, leaving 7 bases between them. CDR1 and CDR2 from the germline V gene are SGHTA and FQGNSA. Here the CDR3 reads CASSLGGLGYTF. The covered CDR3 bases are TGTGCCAGCAGCTTAGGAGGGCTTGGC.

Of note for this clone: The CDR3 end is not reached by the read, which stops 3 residues before it; the germline J gene fills it in. The chain joins TRBV7-9 to TRBJ2-5; tentatively, D is TRBD1 (5 bases). Germline CDR1 SEHNR, CDR2 FQNEAQ (reference sequence). Trimming took 4 bases from V and 5 from J, leaving 14 bases between them. The CDR3 contains 14 residues. CDR3 DNA (partial): TGTGCCAGCAGCTCCGAACAGGTTGGGGAGACC. This sequence encodes CASSSEQVGET. The CDR3 as a whole reads CASSSEQVGETQYF.

Remarks on this clone: The CDR3 end is not reached by the read, which stops 3 residues before it; the germline J gene fills it in. The chain employs TRBV20-1 and TRBJ1-2, with D perhaps matching TRBD1 (5 bases). Germline V CDR1 and CDR2: DFQATT, SNEGSKA (reference sequence). The CDR3 spans 12 residues. V lost 8 bases to trimming and J lost 1 base, with 11 bases between them. The CDR3 spells CSTPTDNYGYTF. The sequenced part of the CDR3 DNA is TGCAGTACCCCGACAGATAACTATGGC.

To note about this clone: The sequence runs out 3 residues before the end of the CDR3; the remainder is reconstructed from the germline J gene. The J gene is TRBJ1-1, the V gene TRBV2; TRBD1 matches at 10 bases. The CDR3 sequence is 13 residues long. The germline CDR1 and CDR2 sequences are SNHLY and FYNNEI. Incomplete CDR3 DNA: TGTGCCAGCCTCCGACAGGGGGCAGGGGAA. Translation gives CASLRQGAGE. In full, the CDR3 is CASLRQGAGEAFF.

With respect to this clone: The CDR3 end lies 3 residues beyond the end of the read and is filled in from the germline J gene. The chain carries TRBV7-9 and TRBJ1-1, with D perhaps TRBD1 (5 bases). CDR3 length: 15 residues. Trimming took off 0 bases at V and 5 bases at J, with 13 bases between the two ends. Germline values: CDR1 SEHNR, CDR2 FQNEAQ (reference sequence). CDR3 DNA (partial): TGTGCCAGCAGCTTAGCGGGGGGAATTGGGACTGAA. This translates into CASSLAGGIGTE. The CDR3 in full is CASSLAGGIGTEAFF.

Concerning this clone itself: The read comes to an end 3 residues before the CDR3 does, leaving the germline J gene to fill in the end. The chain recombines TRBV7-7 with TRBJ2-1, with 9 bases lining up with TRBD2. The junction had 11 bases not matched to a gene; V was cut back by 6 bases and J by 8 bases. Looked up from germline, CDR1 is SSHAT and CDR2 is FNYEAQ (reference sequence). CDR3 size: 15 residues. CDR3 DNA (partial): TGTGCCAGCAGGGGTTCGGGCGGGAGGGCCGATGAG. Its protein is CASRGSGGRADE. The full CDR3 sequence reads CASRGSGGRADEQFF.

On this clone itself: Coverage ceases 3 residues before the CDR3 finishes, and the germline J gene fills in the end. V gene TRBV5-1 combines with J gene TRBJ1-2; 9 bases are shared with TRBD1. Trimming cost V 0 bases and J 7 bases; bases outside gene matches: 4. Per the germline V gene, CDR1 is SGHRS and CDR2 is YFSETQ. This CDR3 has 14 residues. The covered CDR3 bases are TGCGCCAGCAGCTTGGAGGGACAGGGATCTGGC. Protein sequence: CASSLEGQGSG. The whole CDR3 sequence is CASSLEGQGSGYTF.

The part of the CDR3 DNA that was read is TGTGCCAGCTCACAGGGACAGGGTAATGAA. Translation gives CASSQGQGNE. The whole CDR3 sequence reads CASSQGQGNEAFF. V usage is TRBV18 and J usage is TRBJ1-1; 9 bases line up with TRBD1. The read ends 3 residues early relative to the CDR3; the germline J gene fills the gap. Trimming removed 4 bases from V and 7 bases from J; junction bases left unmatched: 4. Germline values: CDR1 KGHSH, CDR2 LQKENI. The CDR3 has 13 residues.

Comment on this clone: The sequenced fragment ends 3 residues before the CDR3 boundary, so the rest is inferred from the germline J gene. V usage is TRBV7-2 and J usage is TRBJ2-4; tentative D call: TRBD2 (6 bases). This CDR3 contains 13 residues. CDR1 is SGHTA and CDR2 is FQGNSA in the germline V gene. CDR3 DNA, as far as it was read: TGTGCCAGCAGCTTATCCCAGGGACTCGGT. It codes for CASSLSQGLG. The entire CDR3 is CASSLSQGLGQYF.